These 21 T cell receptor beta chains share one sample of origin, sequenced in a study of somatic reversion in DOCK8 deficiency (dated by TCRdb to the early 2020s). Libraries were made using multiplex PCR. Sequencing was performed on an Illumina MiSeq. TRB libraries were made by one-step amplicon PCR using EuroClonality-NGS primers on approximately 97 ng genomic DNA. Starting from the raw public reads, TCRdb applied fastp trimming at Q25, assembled clones with MiXCR and retained in-frame beta chains. CDR3 protein duplicates are merged, each entry listing the most common genes and DNA. This sample gives about 1,400 distinct CDR3 sequences in total; under 20% of them show up just once. The ten largest clones represent approximately 80% of the sample. What was sequenced was blood. Explained via the paper, the cell subset or site label denotes: DOCK8-deficient patient with somatic reversion. Every receptor here comes from a human donor with DOCK8 deficiency.

This clonotype is deemed medium-sized. The V and J genes are TRBV3-1 and TRBJ1-1; 11 nucleotides agree with TRBD1. Germline values: CDR1 LGHDT, CDR2 YNNKEL (reference sequence). The CDR3 has 16 amino acids. V shed 0 bases and J 4 bases; nucleotides not matched to a gene: 4. The DNA for the CDR3 is TGTGCCAGCAGCCAAGACCGAGGGACAGGGGGCACTGAAGCTTTCTTT. It is translated as CASSQDRGTGGTEAFF.

The V and J genes are TRBV4-3 and TRBJ2-3; TRBD1 aligns across 8 bases. Trimming at V came to 0 bases and at J to 5 bases, leaving 4 bases not matched to a gene. Looked up from germline, CDR1 is LGHNA and CDR2 is YSLEER. The CDR3 extends over 15 amino acids. This CDR3 reads CASSQDRTGRDTQYF. In nucleotides, the CDR3 is TGCGCCAGCAGCCAAGATAGGACAGGGCGAGATACGCAGTATTTT.

Judged by abundance, this clonotype is large (0.1 to 1%). The chain has TRBV19 and TRBJ1-3; D remains ambiguous. CDR3 size: 17 residues. Germline loops: CDR1 LNHDA, CDR2 SQIVND (reference sequence). Trimming pared 1 base from V and 0 bases from J, leaving 13 bases between. Here the CDR3 reads CASSIGGRILSGNTIYF. The CDR3 DNA reads TGTGCCAGTAGTATAGGAGGACGGATCCTCTCTGGAAACACCATATATTTT.

This chain uses TRBV12-3 or TRBV12-4 with TRBJ2-6; possible D gene TRBD2, 6 bases. V was shortened by 6 bases and J by 3 bases, with 24 bases between the two germline ends. The CDR3 has 19 amino acids. The CDR3: CASSKRRQGGTDGANVLTF. Written as DNA, the CDR3 is TGTGCCAGCAGCAAGAGAAGGCAGGGAGGAACGGATGGGGCCAACGTCCTGACTTTC.

As for this clonotype: The conserved phenylalanine or tryptophan is not found at the CDR3 terminus, so this likely reflects a read error. This chain uses TRBV6-6 with TRBJ1-6; unclear D gene. CDR1 is MNHNY and CDR2 is SVGAGI in the germline V gene (reference sequence). Between the trimmed V and J ends, which lost 2 bases and 3 bases, there was a span of 14 bases. The CDR3 covers 17 residues. In DNA, the CDR3 is TGTGCCAGCAGTTACGGGAACGCGGGTCGCTATAATTCACCCCTCCACTCT. It encodes CASSYGNAGRYNSPLHS.

Sample share makes this clonotype medium-sized. This chain joins TRBV7-9 and TRBJ1-6, with D maybe TRBD1 (5 bases). Germline CDR1 reads SEHNR; CDR2 reads FQNEAQ (reference sequence). The CDR3 runs to 13 residues. Between the trimmed V and J ends, which lost 4 bases and 8 bases, there was a span of 9 bases. The CDR3 sequence: CASSSTADSPLHF. In DNA, the CDR3 is TGTGCCAGCAGCTCGACAGCAGATTCACCCCTCCACTTT.

In this sample, this clonotype is medium-sized (0.01 to 0.1%). The V call is TRBV20-1, the J call TRBJ1-1; D might be TRBD1 (6 bases). Germline V lookup: CDR1 DFQATT, CDR2 SNEGSKA (reference sequence). This CDR3 region has 16 residues. The V end lost 0 bases, the J end lost 0 bases, and 14 bases lay between the germline ends. CDR3 protein: CSARDTAGAMNTEAFF. DNA for the CDR3: TGCAGTGCTAGAGATACGGCAGGGGCTATGAACACTGAAGCTTTCTTT.

The chain uses TRBV5-1 and TRBJ1-4; D is perhaps TRBD1 (5 bases). Looked up from germline, CDR1 is SGHRS and CDR2 is YFSETQ. The CDR3 extends over 15 amino acids. V was trimmed by 2 bases and J by 3 bases, leaving 11 bases between them. The CDR3 is CASSFSGVANEKLFF. For the CDR3, the DNA is TGCGCCAGCAGCTTTTCGGGGGTGGCTAATGAAAAACTGTTTTTT. The full variable domain, with the rest looked up from reference TRBV5-1 and TRBJ1-4, is KAGVTQTPRYLIKTRGQQVTLSCSPISGHRSVSWYQQTPGQGLQFLFEYFSETQRNKGNFPGRFSGRQFSNSRSEMNVSTLELGDSALYLCASSFSGVANEKLFFGSGTQLSVL.

By share of the sample, this clonotype is medium-sized. This chain links TRBV12-3 or TRBV12-4 with TRBJ1-2, with D perhaps TRBD1 (5 bases). V gave up 6 bases and J gave up 3 bases, with 20 bases separating them. CDR3 length: 16 amino acids. The CDR3 DNA reads as TGTGCCAGCAGCCCTTCCCCGGGGGGGGACTACTATGGCTACACCTTC. It yields the protein CASSPSPGGDYYGYTF.

A few counts support this clonotype. The chain couples TRBV6-6 to TRBJ2-7, with 9 bases identical to TRBD1. The CDR3 consists of 19 residues. V shed 4 bases, J shed 0 bases, and the junction held 16 bases outside the gene matches. CDR1 and CDR2 (germline): MNHNY, SVGAGI (reference sequence). The CDR3 sequence is CASSSSLGAGTGISYEQYF. The CDR3 coding sequence is TGTGCCAGCAGTTCCTCCTTGGGGGCGGGGACAGGGATCTCCTACGAGCAGTACTTC.

Note on this clonotype: A much larger clone is a single base away; this may be a read error. The chain recombines TRBV6-6 with TRBJ1-5, with unresolved D. Germline V gene sequence: CDR1 MNHNY, CDR2 SVGAGI (reference sequence). This CDR3 is 12 amino acids long. CDR3 sequence (DNA): TGTGCCGGCAGCCTTATAAATCAGCCCCAGCATTTT. The encoded protein is CAGSLINQPQHF.

This clonotype occurred many times. This chain joins TRBV2 and TRBJ1-1; D is ambiguous. Germline CDR1 is SNHLY and CDR2 is FYNNEI. The CDR3 sequence is 13 residues long. Trimming took 4 bases from V and 1 from J, leaving 7 bases between them. For the CDR3, the DNA is TGTGCCAGCAGTGGACTGCCGAACACTGAAGCTTTCTTT. This encodes CASSGLPNTEAFF. Together with reference TRBV2 and TRBJ1-1, the CDR3 gives the full variable domain: EPEVTQTPSHQVTQMGQEVILRCVPISNHLYFYWYRQILGQKVEFLVSFYNNEISEKSEIFDDQFSVERPDGSNFTLKIRSTKLEDSAMYFCASSGLPNTEAFFGQGTRLTVV.

This clonotype was recorded at least ten times. This chain uses TRBV2 with TRBJ1-1; TRBD1 is a possible D gene (6 bases). The CDR3 consists of 12 residues. Germline V lookup: CDR1 SNHLY, CDR2 FYNNEI. The V gene lost 3 bases and the J gene lost 8 bases, with 10 bases spanning the gap. CDR3: CASSDGGLEAFF. The CDR3 DNA follows: TGTGCCAGCAGTGACGGGGGGCTCGAAGCTTTCTTT.

This chain joins TRBV7-9 and TRBJ1-4; unclear D gene. The CDR3 runs 15 residues. Germline V gives CDR1 SEHNR, CDR2 FQNEAQ (reference sequence). With 2 bases removed from V and 2 bases from J, the gap between germline ends came to 9 bases. In DNA form, the CDR3 reads TGTGCCAGCAGCTTATCGTCTCGGACTAATGAAAAACTGTTTTTT. This translates into CASSLSSRTNEKLFF.

The J gene is TRBJ1-1, the V gene TRBV18; D is perhaps TRBD1 (5 bases). Germline V CDR1 and CDR2: KGHSH, LQKENI. V was trimmed by 3 bases and J by 1 base, leaving 6 bases between them. The length of the CDR3 is 13 residues. The CDR3 loop is CASSPGGNTEAFF. CDR3 in DNA: TGTGCCAGCTCACCGGGGGGGAACACTGAAGCTTTCTTT.

This clonotype was counted ten times or more. V gene TRBV20-1 combines with J gene TRBJ2-7; D remains unclear. Germline CDR1 reads DFQATT; CDR2 reads SNEGSKA (reference sequence). The length of the CDR3 is 10 residues. The germline V and J ends were trimmed by 6 bases and 5 bases, with 8 bases remaining between them. The CDR3 bases are TGCAGTGCAACAAACCACGAGCAGTACTTC. It encodes CSATNHEQYF.

The chain joins TRBV5-1 to TRBJ2-1, with D possibly being TRBD1 or TRBD2 (5 bases each). V lost 7 bases to trimming and J lost 0 bases, with 14 bases between them. CDR3 size: 15 residues. Per germline, CDR1 SGHRS and CDR2 YFSETQ. CDR3 in DNA: TGCGCCAGCGGGGGTACTTCTAGCTCCTACAATGAGCAGTTCTTC. Protein: CASGGTSSSYNEQFF. Full variable domain (remainder filled in from reference TRBV5-1 and TRBJ2-1): KAGVTQTPRYLIKTRGQQVTLSCSPISGHRSVSWYQQTPGQGLQFLFEYFSETQRNKGNFPGRFSGRQFSNSRSEMNVSTLELGDSALYLCASGGTSSSYNEQFFGPGTRLTVL.

This clonotype is labeled medium-sized. V gene TRBV19 combines with J gene TRBJ2-7; 8 bases match TRBD1. The CDR3 runs 14 residues. Germline values: CDR1 LNHDA, CDR2 SQIVND (reference sequence). The V and J ends lost 7 bases and 3 bases, in that order; junction bases with no gene match: 8. The CDR3 spells CASNPDRESYEQYF. DNA of the CDR3: TGTGCCAGTAACCCGGACAGGGAGAGCTACGAGCAGTACTTC.

By frequency in the sample, this clonotype is medium-sized. The chain uses TRBV10-3 and TRBJ1-3, with D perhaps matching TRBD1 (5 bases). The CDR3 runs 16 residues. Trimming stripped 1 base from V and 2 bases from J, with 12 bases between. Per the germline V gene, CDR1 is ENHRY and CDR2 is SYGVKD. The CDR3 protein is CAISEYRDAAGNTIYF. The CDR3 DNA sequence: TGTGCCATCAGTGAGTATCGGGACGCGGCTGGAAACACCATATATTTT.

This clonotype was seen at least ten times. V and J are TRBV6-6 and TRBJ1-5; D unresolved. V was clipped by 8 bases and J by 6 bases, with 11 bases between them. The V gene's germline CDR1 is MNHNY and CDR2 SVGAGI (reference sequence). This CDR3 is built from 12 residues. Here the CDR3 reads CASLTLGQPQHF. The CDR3 nucleotides read TGTGCCAGCCTTACTTTGGGTCAGCCCCAGCATTTT.

Regarding this clonotype: With a much larger clone just one base away, this may be a read error. The chain links TRBV7-8 to TRBJ2-7; 8 positions match TRBD1. Germline V gene sequence: CDR1 SGHVS, CDR2 FQNEAQ. V gave up 0 bases and J gave up 3 bases; unmatched junction bases: 7. CDR3 length: 16 amino acids. The CDR3 loop reads CASSLAGTGPIYEQYF. The DNA for the CDR3 is TGTGCCAGCAGCTTAGCCGGGACAGGTCCCATCTACGAGCAGTACTTC.